This T cell receptor beta chain originates from a study of T cell changes during pregnancy in multiple sclerosis. This clone has only a few counts. Measured with immunoSEQ multiplex PCR; TCRdb has only the in-frame clones, and not every one. The sample yields more than 60,000 clones, roughly nine tenths seen once. The CDR3 is 16 residues long. V shed 3 bases and J 0 bases; nucleotides not matched to a gene: 7. The germline gives CDR1 SGHVS, CDR2 FQNEAQ. This receptor was taken from a female donor in good health, enrolled as a control in a pregnancy study. This specimen was CD4+ T cells from peripheral blood mononuclear cells, taken in the third trimester of pregnancy. V usage is TRBV7-8 and J usage is TRBJ1-1; 7 nucleotides agree with TRBD1. DNA of the CDR3: TGTGCCAGCAGCTTGGCCGGCGGACAGGTGAACACTGAAGCTTTCTTT. It codes for CASSLAGGQVNTEAFF.